The following is a TCR beta chain sequence with its context. Its antigen is as yet unknown. The data stem from a study of cytomegalovirus exposure and HLA in healthy donors. The study, taken as a whole, reports: As was reported, the classifier diagnosed cytomegalovirus status with high specificity and sensitivity. Later analysis identified a missense DCLRE1C variant that was linked to TCR beta V- and J-gene trimming.

The CDR3 consists of 15 residues. In germline, CDR1 is SGHNT, CDR2 YYREEE (reference sequence). V was pared by 2 bases and J by 6 bases, with 8 bases of the junction left unmatched. Both 60 Vbeta primers and 13 Jbeta primers went into the PCR. Clones were read by immunoSEQ multiplex PCR, and TCRdb kept only the in-frame ones, dropping some. Its listing shows 140,000 to 150,000 clones. Sequenced sample: PBMCs. This chain links TRBV5-4 with TRBJ2-3; 8 positions match TRBD2. This clonotype was obtained from a woman aged 45-59 years in good health and CMV-seronegative. In nucleotides, the CDR3 is TGTGCCAGCAGCTTTCCTAGCGGGTCTCAGGATACGCAGTATTTT. Residues: CASSFPSGSQDTQYF.